One T cell receptor (beta chain) is described in this entry. The entry originates in a study of T-cell reconstitution after alpha-beta-depleted transplantation in children. It was with unique molecular identifiers that the TCRbeta library was prepared. TCRdb called the PCR reads again in MiXCR, with one record for every CDR3 protein. This sample has approximately 200,000 distinct CDR3 sequences, with roughly 15% found just once. The clonotype originates from a human donor who donated a stem cell graft to a child with acute lymphoblastic leukemia. The sequencing used PBMCs from the stem cell graft donor, collected from the stem cell graft.

The CDR3 loop is CASSRPRGGTPSGDEQFF. Written as DNA, the CDR3 is TGTGCCAGCAGCCGCCCCCGCGGCGGGACCCCGAGTGGGGATGAGCAGTTCTTC. V gene TRBV11-1 combines with J gene TRBJ2-1, with TRBD2 as a possible D gene (6 bases). The V and J ends lost 5 bases and 8 bases respectively, with 28 bases between them. The CDR3 is 18 amino acids. Germline CDR1 and CDR2: SGHAT and FQDESV (reference sequence). Based on the CDR3 plus reference TRBV11-1 and TRBJ2-1, the full variable domain is EAEVAQSPRYKITEKSQAVAFWCDPISGHATLYWYRQILGQGPELLVQFQDESVVDDSQLPKDRFSAERLKGVDSTLKIQPAELGDSAMYLCASSRPRGGTPSGDEQFFGPGTRLTVL.